A selection of T cell receptor beta chains follows, all from one sample in a study of blood T cell repertoires in COVID-19. Assay: immunoSEQ multiplex PCR; the TCRdb copy retains only in-frame clones and omits some. The repertoire holds 60,000 to 80,000 clones, about four fifths seen once, with about 4% in the top ten. Material: PBMCs or T cells enriched from blood (not recorded which). The origin of the receptors is a woman aged 40 to 50 with acute COVID-19. Both conserved end residues are part of each CDR3. D genes are given only for firm matches. Clone size appears in some rows only: once, few, many, or a class for an expanded clone.

>few|TRBJ1-6|-|TRBV5-5
CASSPDSASSYNSPLHF
TGTGCCAGCAGCCCCGACAGCGCGAGCTCCTATAATTCACCCCTCCACTTT
>-|TRBJ1-5|TRBD1|TRBV28
CAGQGLNQPQHF
TGTGCCGGACAGGGTCTCAATCAGCCCCAGCATTTT
>-|TRBJ2-6|-|TRBV10-2
CASRGGVSGANVLTF
TGCGCCAGCAGGGGAGGAGTCTCTGGGGCCAACGTCCTGACTTTC
>-|TRBJ1-2|-|TRBV29-1
CSESGGYTF
TGCAGCGAGTCGGGTGGCTACACCTTC
>-|TRBJ1-1|-|TRBV11-1
CASSARGGAQSVFF
TGTGCCAGCAGCGCCCGCGGCGGGGCGCAGAGTGTTTTCTTT
>-|TRBJ1-1|TRBD1|TRBV19
CASTPDRGLTEAFF
TGTGCCAGTACCCCGGACAGGGGTCTAACTGAAGCTTTCTTT
>-|TRBJ2-3|-|TRBV27
CASALGGAADTQYF
TGTGCCAGCGCCCTAGGGGGGGCAGCAGATACGCAGTATTTT
>-|TRBJ1-6|-|TRBV20-1
CSASPQEAPLHF
TGCAGTGCTAGTCCACAGGAAGCACCCCTCCACTTT
>-|TRBJ1-5|-|TRBV12-3/TRBV12-4
CASSLKRDQPQHF
TGTGCCAGCAGTTTAAAACGAGATCAGCCCCAGCATTTT
>-|TRBJ2-7|-|TRBV19
CASRDSTSYEQYF
TGTGCCAGTAGGGACTCTACCTCCTACGAGCAGTACTTC
>few|TRBJ2-1|-|TRBV19
CASKQDRFSYNEQFF
TGTGCCAGTAAGCAAGATAGATTCTCCTACAATGAGCAGTTCTTC
>-|TRBJ2-7|TRBD2|TRBV5-4
CASSLELAGACEQYF
TGTGCCAGCAGCTTGGAGCTAGCGGGAGCCTGCGAGCAGTACTTC
>-|TRBJ2-3|-|TRBV7-9
CAIEAGSVTDTQYF
TGTGCCATCGAGGCAGGGTCTGTGACAGATACGCAGTATTTT
>-|TRBJ1-2|-|TRBV28
CASSLTGFGYGYTF
TGTGCCAGCAGTTTGACGGGGTTCGGGTATGGCTACACCTTC
>-|TRBJ2-7|TRBD2|TRBV18
CASSPFSSGRAWEQYF
TGTGCCAGCTCACCTTTTTCTAGCGGGAGGGCCTGGGAGCAGTACTTC
>-|TRBJ1-2|TRBD1|TRBV7-8
CASSLTDRGGYTF
TGTGCCAGCAGCCTGACCGACAGGGGAGGCTACACCTTC
>-|TRBJ1-6|-|TRBV5-1
CASSLAGVYNSPLHF
TGCGCCAGCAGCTTGGCGGGAGTCTATAATTCACCCCTCCACTTT
>many|TRBJ2-2|TRBD2|TRBV19
CASRGSGTDTGELFF
TGTGCCAGTAGAGGGAGCGGGACGGACACCGGGGAGCTGTTTTTT
>-|TRBJ2-3|TRBD1|TRBV11-2
CASSFSTGQGIPDTQYF
TGTGCCAGCAGCTTTAGTACGGGACAGGGTATCCCAGATACGCAGTATTTT
>-|TRBJ2-3|-|TRBV3-1/TRBV3-2
CASSQDLRGNTDTQYF
TGTGCCAGCAGCCAAGATTTGAGGGGGAACACAGATACGCAGTATTTT